The 19 T cell receptor beta chains below all came from one sample that was sequenced in a study of technical replicates of blood from a few donors (dated by TCRdb to about 2017). Libraries came from the immunoSEQ multiplex PCR assay. Sourced from immuneACCESS, this table was stored by TCRdb with only in-frame sequences that have V and J called. A share of the clones is absent; for the studies checked, an unresolved V gene accounts for under half, and the remainder has no known explanation. Present in this sample are 80,000 to 100,000 clones, roughly 96% of which were seen just once. The ten most abundant clones make up about 0.19% of the sample. Sequenced input: T cells isolated from PBMCs. These receptors originate from a human donor in good health.

The rearrangement links TRBV30 to TRBJ1-3; D is possibly TRBD1 (6 bases). The CDR3 runs 12 residues. The germline CDR1 and CDR2 sequences are GTSNPN and SVGIG (reference sequence). V was cut by 0 bases and J by 8 bases, with 8 bases left in between. The CDR3 coding sequence is TGTGCCTGGAGTGTAGGGGGTGACACCATATATTTT. Translated, it gives CAWSVGGDTIYF. The full variable domain, rest sourced from reference TRBV30 and TRBJ1-3, is SQTIHQWPATLVQPVGSPLSLECTVEGTSNPNLYWYRQAAGRGLQLLFYSVGIGQISSEVPQNLSASRPQDRQFILSSKKLLLSDSGFYLCAWSVGGDTIYFGEGSWLTVV.

The chain joins TRBV6-5 to TRBJ1-2; TRBD1 agrees at 8 bases. The CDR3 is 14 amino acids. CDR1 and CDR2 from the germline V gene are MNHEY and SVGAGI. The trim removed 2 bases at V and 4 bases at J, leaving 3 bases unmatched. Here the CDR3 DNA reads TGTGCCAGCAGTTACAGGACAGGGCCCTATGGCTACACCTTC. Residues: CASSYRTGPYGYTF.

The rearrangement joins TRBV7-8 to TRBJ2-1; TRBD1 is a possible D gene (5 bases). Germline CDR1 is SGHVS and CDR2 is FQNEAQ. V dropped 2 bases and J dropped 14 bases, with 13 bases sitting between them. The CDR3 covers 12 residues. CDR3 in amino acids: CASSLKVGLKFF. The CDR3 bases are TGTGCCAGCAGCTTAAAGGTGGGGCTTAAGTTCTTC.

The chain is built from TRBV18 and TRBJ1-2; tentative D call: TRBD1 (6 bases). This CDR3 has 15 residues. With 0 bases removed from V and 4 bases from J, the gap between germline ends came to 12 bases. Germline lookup yields CDR1 KGHSH and CDR2 LQKENI. The CDR3 loop reads CASSPPGHPLYGYTF. DNA for the CDR3: TGTGCCAGCTCACCACCGGGACATCCTCTCTATGGCTACACCTTC.

The chain combines TRBV4-1 with TRBJ2-1, with D perhaps TRBD1 (5 bases). The CDR3 consists of 13 residues. Germline-derived CDR1 and CDR2 are MGHRA and YSYEKL. The V end lost 0 bases, the J end lost 6 bases, and 6 bases lay between the germline ends. The CDR3 spells CASSQDRVNEQFF. CDR3 DNA: TGCGCCAGCAGCCAAGACAGGGTCAATGAGCAGTTCTTC.

The chain is built from TRBV20-1 and TRBJ2-7, with 9 bases fitting TRBD1. This CDR3 is 11 amino acids long. Germline CDR1 is DFQATT and CDR2 is SNEGSKA (reference sequence). Trimming took 6 bases from V and 3 from J; bases not matched to a gene: 0. The CDR3 spells CSADRGYEQYF. The CDR3 coding sequence is TGCAGTGCGGACAGGGGCTACGAGCAGTACTTC.

V usage is TRBV27 and J usage is TRBJ2-1; possible D gene TRBD2, 6 bases. Germline CDR1 and CDR2: MNHEY and SMNVEV (reference sequence). The CDR3 spans 17 residues. Trimming removed 2 bases from V and 5 bases from J, with 19 bases in between. DNA of the CDR3: TGTGCCAGCAGTTTACTCCGAACGGGAGCCCCAGACAATGAGCAGTTCTTC. Protein sequence: CASSLLRTGAPDNEQFF.

The chain links TRBV30 to TRBJ2-5; 10 positions match TRBD2. CDR1 and CDR2 (germline): GTSNPN, SVGIG (reference sequence). V shed 0 bases and J 5 bases; nucleotides not matched to a gene: 6. The CDR3 length is 15 residues. CDR3 residues: CAWSVAGGNFETQYF. The CDR3 region has the DNA TGTGCCTGGAGTGTAGCGGGGGGGAATTTCGAGACCCAGTACTTC.

This clone was seen a single time. The CDR3 sequence: CASTDVGQGANYGYTF. The DNA for the CDR3 is TGTGCCAGCACCGACGTGGGACAGGGGGCGAACTATGGCTACACCTTC. The chain recombines TRBV7-9 with TRBJ1-2, with 12 positions matching TRBD1. The CDR3 is 16 residues long. The germline V gene has CDR1 SEHNR and CDR2 FQNEAQ (reference sequence). Trimming took 7 bases from V and 2 from J; bases not matched to a gene: 8.

This chain connects TRBV6-1 to TRBJ2-5; 10 bases are a match to TRBD1. The CDR3 is made up of 13 amino acids. The germline V gene has CDR1 MNHNS and CDR2 SASEGT. This chain's CDR3 is CASSRQGAETQYF. CDR3 DNA: TGTGCGTCCTCGCGACAGGGGGCTGAGACCCAGTACTTC.

The rearrangement uses TRBV4-1 and TRBJ2-3; a possible D gene is TRBD2 (5 bases). This CDR3 has 17 amino acids. Germline values: CDR1 MGHRA, CDR2 YSYEKL. Trimming left V 0 bases short and J 0 bases short, with 13 bases between. The chain's CDR3 is CASSQEPRPGSTDTQYF. In nucleotides, the CDR3 is TGCGCCAGCAGCCAAGAACCTCGCCCGGGGAGCACAGATACGCAGTATTTT.

This sequence joins TRBV6-5 and TRBJ2-5; D uncertain. Germline lookup yields CDR1 MNHEY and CDR2 SVGAGI. This CDR3 has 15 residues. Trimming took off 2 bases at V and 1 base at J, with 11 bases between the two ends. CDR3 nucleotides: TGTGCCAGCAGTTACGGTATTCGGGTCCAAGAGACCCAGTACTTC. As protein: CASSYGIRVQETQYF.

V usage is TRBV28 and J usage is TRBJ2-2; D is uncertain. Germline CDR1 and CDR2: MDHEN and SYDVKM. With 2 bases removed from V and 4 bases from J, the gap between germline ends came to 11 bases. The CDR3 length is 15 residues. The DNA for the CDR3 is TGTGCCAGCAGTTTAGGAGACGGCAGCACCGGGGAGCTGTTTTTT. Translating gives CASSLGDGSTGELFF.

V is TRBV6-5 and J is TRBJ1-3; 7 bases match TRBD1. Per germline, CDR1 MNHEY and CDR2 SVGAGI. The CDR3 runs 15 residues. Trimming at V came to 7 bases and at J to 0 bases, leaving 6 bases not matched to a gene. The CDR3 nucleotides read TGTGCCAGCACCAATGACAGGGACTCTGGAAACACCATATATTTT. This sequence encodes CASTNDRDSGNTIYF.

This chain links TRBV2 with TRBJ1-5; 7 nucleotides align to TRBD1. Germline V gene sequence: CDR1 SNHLY, CDR2 FYNNEI. The CDR3 has 15 residues. J gave up 3 bases and V 5 bases, and 7 bases lay outside the gene matches. As DNA, the CDR3 is TGTGCCAGCAGTAAGGAGACAGGGAACAATCAGCCCCAGCATTTT. Protein: CASSKETGNNQPQHF.

The rearrangement joins TRBV19 to TRBJ2-5; D is possibly TRBD1 (6 bases). The V end lost 4 bases, the J end lost 1 base, and 16 bases lay between the germline ends. Germline CDR1 is LNHDA and CDR2 is SQIVND (reference sequence). This CDR3 region has 16 residues. In DNA, the CDR3 is TGTGCCAGTAGTACAATCCGGGACAACTCCCAAGAGACCCAGTACTTC. Its protein is CASSTIRDNSQETQYF.

CDR3 DNA sequence: TGTGCCAGCAGCCCTCCTCTTCGAGGCCGCACAGATACGCAGTATTTT. This gives the protein CASSPPLRGRTDTQYF. J is TRBJ2-3 and V is TRBV13, with unresolved D. The CDR3 has 16 residues. Looked up from germline, CDR1 is PRHDT and CDR2 is FYEKMQ (reference sequence). The V and J ends lost 5 bases and 1 base respectively, with 16 bases between them.

V is TRBV27 and J is TRBJ2-3, with D perhaps matching TRBD2 (6 bases). Trimming removed 1 base at V and 2 bases at J, with 19 bases between. CDR1 is MNHEY and CDR2 is SMNVEV in the germline V gene (reference sequence). The CDR3 has 18 residues. The CDR3 is CASSLFLTRRVDTDTQYF. CDR3 nucleotides: TGTGCCAGCAGTTTATTCCTAACTAGGAGGGTTGACACAGATACGCAGTATTTT.

The chain carries TRBV29-1 and TRBJ1-2; 7 positions match TRBD1. This CDR3 has 15 amino acids. CDR1 and CDR2 (germline): SQVTM, ANQGSEA. The V segment lost 0 bases and the J segment 3 bases; nucleotides outside the gene matches: 7. The CDR3: CSVEDRGPLDYGYTF. The CDR3 nucleotides are TGCAGCGTTGAAGATAGGGGGCCCCTGGACTATGGCTACACCTTC.